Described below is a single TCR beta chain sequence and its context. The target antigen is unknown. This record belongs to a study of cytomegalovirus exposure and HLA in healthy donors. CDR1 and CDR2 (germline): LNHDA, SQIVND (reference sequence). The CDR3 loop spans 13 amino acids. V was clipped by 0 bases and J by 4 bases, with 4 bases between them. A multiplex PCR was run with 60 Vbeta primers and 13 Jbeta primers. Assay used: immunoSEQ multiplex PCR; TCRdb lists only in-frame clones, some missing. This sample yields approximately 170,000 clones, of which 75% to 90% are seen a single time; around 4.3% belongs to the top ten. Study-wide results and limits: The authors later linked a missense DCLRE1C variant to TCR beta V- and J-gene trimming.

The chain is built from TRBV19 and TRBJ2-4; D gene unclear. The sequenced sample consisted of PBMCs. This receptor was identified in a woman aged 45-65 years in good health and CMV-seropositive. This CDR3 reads CASSIEAKNIQYF. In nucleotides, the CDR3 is TGTGCCAGTAGTATAGAAGCTAAAAACATTCAGTACTTC.